What follows are 24 T cell receptor beta chains derived from one specimen sequenced in a study of regulatory T cells in long-lasting Graves disease. Noted time point: newly diagnosed GD, antithyroid drugs for less than 3 months. RNA isolated from PBMCs was used to make the TCR library. Assembly of TCR beta libraries relied on iRepertoire HTBI primers together with Arm-PCR of CDR3 regions. Each CDR3 protein is one row after TCRdb ran MiXCR on the multiplex PCR reads. The sample holds around 500,000 distinct CDR3 sequences, roughly 14% seen once. This sample was also put to use in a study of T cells in Graves' hyperthyroidism and ophthalmopathy.

This specimen was peripheral blood mononuclear cells (PBMCs), taken at new diagnosis, from a patient treated with antithyroid drugs. These receptors were obtained from a man aged 30 to 45 with Graves disease.

On this clonotype itself: A junction boundary mismatches the germline segment, possibly from a read error. The genes are TRBV29-1 and TRBJ2-2; D might be TRBD2 (5 bases). CDR3 length: 13 amino acids. CDR1 and CDR2 (germline): SQVTM, ANQGSEA. CDR3 in amino acids: CSLEGGRTGELFF. For the CDR3, the DNA is TGCAGCCTTGAGGGCGGCCGCACCGGGGAGCTGTTTTTT.

This clonotype has at least ten counts. The chain employs TRBV5-5 and TRBJ1-6; D unclear. This CDR3 is 15 amino acids long. The germline gives CDR1 SGHKS, CDR2 YYEKEE (reference sequence). V lost 0 bases and J 9 bases, leaving 13 bases between the germline ends. This CDR3 reads CASSLEGQAGSPLHF. The CDR3 region has the DNA TGTGCCAGCAGCTTGGAAGGGCAGGCGGGTTCACCCCTCCACTTT. Filled out from reference TRBV5-5 and TRBJ1-6, the complete variable domain reads DAGVTQSPTHLIKTRGQQVTLRCSPISGHKSVSWYQQVLGQGPQFIFQYYEKEERGRGNFPDRFSARQFPNYSSELNVNALLLGDSALYLCASSLEGQAGSPLHFGNGTRLTVT.

This clonotype has a handful of counts. The chain uses TRBV19 and TRBJ1-5; TRBD1 agrees at 11 bases. The CDR3 extends over 16 amino acids. V shed 5 bases, J shed 4 bases, and the junction held 7 bases outside the gene matches. The germline V gene has CDR1 LNHDA and CDR2 SQIVND (reference sequence). DNA for the CDR3: TGTGCCAGTAGTGCGGACAGGGGGCACCATAATCAGCCCCAGCATTTT. Amino acid sequence: CASSADRGHHNQPQHF.

This clonotype was seen ten or more times. The chain couples TRBV27 to TRBJ2-3; tentative D call: TRBD2 (5 bases). The CDR3 covers 14 residues. Trimming took off 4 bases at V and 5 bases at J, with 13 bases between the two ends. The germline V gene encodes CDR1 MNHEY and CDR2 SMNVEV (reference sequence). The CDR3 coding sequence is TGTGCCAGCAGTTCTTTCCTACGGGGAGATACGCAGTATTTT. Its protein product is CASSSFLRGDTQYF.

This clonotype was counted many times. The chain joins TRBV11-2 to TRBJ2-1; 8 nucleotides match TRBD2. V gave up 5 bases and J gave up 12 bases; unmatched junction bases: 15. CDR3 size: 15 residues. Per the germline V gene, CDR1 is SGHAT and CDR2 is FQNNGV. This chain's CDR3 is CASSQSRGERRPQFF. In nucleotides, the CDR3 is TGTGCCAGCAGCCAATCGCGGGGGGAACGTCGCCCGCAGTTCTTC.

This clonotype has at least ten counts. The J gene is TRBJ2-2, the V gene TRBV12-3 or TRBV12-4, with unresolved D. The CDR3 covers 13 residues. Trimming took 9 bases from V and 4 from J, leaving 12 bases between them. For the CDR3, the DNA is TGTGCCAGTAGACGGTTCCGCACCGGGGAGCTGTTTTTT. Its protein is CASRRFRTGELFF.

The V and J genes are TRBV9 and TRBJ2-3; D gene uncertain. The DNA end is more similar to TRBJ2-5, so the J call may be wrong. Germline V CDR1 and CDR2: SGDLS, YYNGEE. CDR3 size: 12 residues. The CDR3 sequence: CASSVDPETQYF. CDR3 bases: TGTGCCAGCAGCGTAGACCCAGAGACCCAGTACTTC.

In this sample, this clonotype turned up many times. The chain is built from TRBV20-1 and TRBJ2-1, with TRBD2 matching over 8 bases. CDR3 length: 14 amino acids. V lost 6 bases, J lost 3 bases, and 7 bases stayed unmatched. Looked up from germline, CDR1 is DFQATT and CDR2 is SNEGSKA (reference sequence). The CDR3 spells CSAMELAVYNEQFF. For the CDR3, the DNA is TGCAGTGCGATGGAACTAGCGGTCTACAATGAGCAGTTCTTC.

There are many counts of this clonotype. The genes are TRBV12-3 or TRBV12-4 and TRBJ1-2, with 10 bases fitting TRBD1. CDR3 size: 16 residues. V gave up 5 bases and J gave up 4 bases; unmatched junction bases: 10. The CDR3 here is CASSAHGTGASYGYTF. The CDR3 DNA reads TGTGCCAGCAGTGCCCACGGGACAGGGGCTTCCTATGGCTACACCTTC.

With respect to this clonotype: One base away lies a much larger clone, so this may be a sequencing read error. J is TRBJ1-4 and V is TRBV12-3 or TRBV12-4; 8 positions match TRBD1. With V trimmed by 8 bases and J by 5 bases, 7 bases remained unmatched. CDR3 length: 14 amino acids. CDR3 protein: CASADRGGNEKLFF. DNA of the CDR3: TGTGCCAGCGCCGACAGGGGAGGGAATGAAAAACTGTTTTTT.

This chain uses TRBV10-3 with TRBJ1-1; D is possibly TRBD1 (5 bases). CDR1 is ENHRY and CDR2 is SYGVKD in the germline V gene. Trimming pared 4 bases from V and 0 bases from J, leaving 9 bases between. The CDR3 covers 14 residues. The CDR3 nucleotides read TGTGCCATCAGTGTTGGGGCCATGAACACTGAAGCTTTCTTT. This codes for CAISVGAMNTEAFF.

Comments on this clonotype: With only one base between it and a far larger clone, this is likely a read error. V is TRBV6-5 and J is TRBJ2-1, with D unclear. V was clipped by 0 bases and J by 5 bases, with 14 bases between them. The germline CDR1 and CDR2 sequences are MNHEY and SVGAGI. CDR3 length: 16 amino acids. The CDR3 sequence is CASSYSGIRDDNEQFF. The CDR3 nucleotides are TGTGCCAGCAGTTACTCAGGGATCAGAGACGACAATGAGCAGTTCTTC.

This clonotype rates as medium-sized. V and J are TRBV12-3 or TRBV12-4 and TRBJ2-1; D is perhaps TRBD1 (6 bases). Trimming stripped 7 bases from V and 10 bases from J, with 23 bases between. This CDR3 is built from 15 residues. In nucleotides, the CDR3 is TGTGCCAGCATTAACCCAGGGGATGGCTACCCCGAGCAGTTCTTC. Translating it yields CASINPGDGYPEQFF.

The rearrangement uses TRBV20-1 and TRBJ1-5; D ambiguous. The V gene lost 3 bases and the J gene lost 1 base, with 7 bases spanning the gap. Germline V gives CDR1 DFQATT, CDR2 SNEGSKA (reference sequence). This CDR3 is built from 13 residues. The CDR3 DNA reads as TGCAGTGCTAGTGGATTCAGCAATCAGCCCCAGCATTTT. Residues: CSASGFSNQPQHF.

The DNA for the CDR3 is TGTGCCACCAGCAGAGAGGACAGGGAAGGCTACACCTTC. Protein: CATSREDREGYTF. The chain carries TRBV15 and TRBJ1-2, with 8 bases identical to TRBD1. The CDR3 sequence is 13 residues long. CDR1 and CDR2 (germline): LNHNV, YYDKDF (reference sequence). J gave up 8 bases and V 0 bases, and 2 bases lay outside the gene matches.

The rearrangement uses TRBV9 and TRBJ2-2, with 9 bases identical to TRBD2. The V and J ends lost 9 bases and 7 bases, in that order; junction bases with no gene match: 28. In germline, CDR1 is SGDLS, CDR2 YYNGEE. CDR3 size: 20 residues. CDR3 DNA sequence: TGTGCCACCTCGCGGTCGGGGGCGCAGGATCTAGCGGGGTTCCGCGGGGAGCTGTTTTTT. Translated, it gives CATSRSGAQDLAGFRGELFF.

There are a few counts of this clonotype. J is TRBJ1-5 and V is TRBV4-1, with D maybe TRBD1 (5 bases). V lost 4 bases and J lost 4, with 20 bases in between. CDR3 size: 17 residues. Germline CDR1 is MGHRA and CDR2 is YSYEKL. The CDR3 sequence is CASSLGRSVRGNQPQHF. The CDR3 DNA is TGCGCCAGCAGCCTAGGAAGGTCGGTACGGGGGAATCAGCCCCAGCATTTT.

The chain has TRBV9 and TRBJ1-2; the match to TRBD1 covers 7 bases. V lost 4 bases to trimming and J lost 0 bases; unmatched junction nucleotides: 3. In germline, CDR1 is SGDLS, CDR2 YYNGEE. The CDR3 loop spans 14 amino acids. The CDR3 here is CASSWGQTNYGYTF. CDR3 DNA sequence: TGTGCCAGCAGCTGGGGACAGACTAACTATGGCTACACCTTC.

This rearrangement joins TRBV5-6 to TRBJ1-4, with D possibly matching TRBD1 (6 bases). V shed 3 bases and J shed 3 bases, with 18 bases lying between them. Germline V CDR1 and CDR2: SGHDT, YYEEEE. The CDR3 spans 17 residues. The CDR3 sequence is CASSSRHRETANEKLFF. In nucleotides, the CDR3 is TGTGCCAGCAGCTCCAGGCACAGGGAAACAGCTAATGAAAAACTGTTTTTT.

This clonotype was seen ten or more times. V and J are TRBV29-1 and TRBJ2-1; no clear D gene. The CDR3 is made up of 11 amino acids. Germline loops: CDR1 SQVTM, CDR2 ANQGSEA. The V end was cut by 3 bases, the J end by 0 bases, with 0 bases between. This CDR3 is CSVDSYNEQFF. Here the CDR3 DNA reads TGCAGCGTTGACTCCTACAATGAGCAGTTCTTC.

This clonotype has a count of ten or more. The rearrangement uses TRBV2 and TRBJ1-2, with 7 bases lining up with TRBD1. Germline CDR1 is SNHLY and CDR2 is FYNNEI. This CDR3 is built from 11 residues. J was trimmed by 7 bases and V by 4 bases; bases with no gene match: 0. CDR3 DNA: TGTGCCAGCAGTGGGACAGGTGGCTACACCTTC. Protein product: CASSGTGGYTF.

The chain is built from TRBV30 and TRBJ2-1; the D gene is possibly TRBD2 (7 bases). CDR1 GTSNPN and CDR2 SVGIG come from the germline V gene (reference sequence). The CDR3 length is 12 residues. The V end was cut by 7 bases, the J end by 7 bases, with 14 bases between. The CDR3 DNA reads as TGTGCCTTTTCGGGGGGCTTGAATGAGCAGTTCTTC. Translated, it gives CAFSGGLNEQFF.

A few counts support this clonotype. Being one base from a much bigger clone, this may be a read error. This CDR3 reads CASRRGRSTDAQYF. The CDR3 DNA reads as TGTGCCAGTCGCCGCGGGAGAAGCACAGATGCGCAGTATTTT. The chain recombines TRBV27 with TRBJ2-3; 7 nucleotides line up with TRBD2. The germline CDR1 and CDR2 sequences are MNHEY and SMNVEV (reference sequence). The CDR3 is 14 amino acids.

This clonotype has ten or more counts. The genes are TRBV7-8 and TRBJ2-7; D may correspond to TRBD1 or TRBD2 (5 bases each). Trimming shortened V by 1 base and J by 2 bases, and 12 bases separated the two germline ends. Germline CDR1 is SGHVS and CDR2 is FQNEAQ. There are 15 residues in the CDR3. The CDR3 nucleotides are TGTGCCAGCAGCTTAGATGGGGGAAGTACCTACGAGCAGTACTTC. As protein: CASSLDGGSTYEQYF.